The 29 T cell receptor beta chains given below trace back to one sample, sequenced in a study of blood T cell repertoires in COVID-19. Libraries were prepared by immunoSEQ multiplex PCR; TCRdb keeps only in-frame clonotypes and omits some of them. The table lists 100,000 to 150,000 clones, over 75% of them singletons, with approximately 1.2% in the top ten. Sequenced sample: peripheral blood. The receptors derive from a woman of 80 years or more with acute or convalescent COVID-19.

Comment on this clone: Additional DNA sequences in this sample encode the identical CDR3. The chain uses TRBV18 and TRBJ1-1; tentative D call: TRBD1 (5 bases). The ends were cut back, 3 bases at V and 2 bases at J, with 10 bases in the middle. CDR3 length equals 14 residues. Germline assignment: CDR1 KGHSH and CDR2 LQKENI. The CDR3 nucleotides read TGTGCCAGCTCACCGAATACAGGTAACACTGAAGCTTTCTTT. Its translation: CASSPNTGNTEAFF.

The chain employs TRBV3-1 (or the pseudogene TRBV3-2) and TRBJ1-4; possible D gene TRBD1, 5 bases. V was trimmed by 2 bases and J by 3 bases, leaving 13 bases between them. Germline loops: CDR1 LGHDT, CDR2 YNNKEL (reference sequence). This CDR3 spans 16 amino acids. CDR3: CASSQSSGIANEKLFF. The CDR3 DNA reads TGTGCCAGCAGCCAATCCTCAGGGATTGCTAATGAAAAACTGTTTTTT.

The J gene is TRBJ2-5, the V gene TRBV9; 8 nucleotides agree with TRBD2. CDR1 is SGDLS and CDR2 is YYNGEE in the germline V gene. The CDR3 has 14 amino acids. The J segment lost 5 bases and the V segment lost 0 bases, leaving 3 bases of the junction unmatched. Here the CDR3 reads CASSVAGGTETQYF. In DNA form, the CDR3 reads TGTGCCAGCAGCGTAGCGGGAGGGACGGAGACCCAGTACTTC.

The chain carries TRBV5-1 and TRBJ1-2; 9 bases are a match to TRBD1. Germline V gene lookup returns CDR1 SGHRS and CDR2 YFSETQ. This CDR3 has 14 amino acids. The ends lost 4 bases at V and 5 bases at J; junction bases unmatched: 6. The CDR3, as DNA: TGCGCCAGCAGCAAATCCGGGACAGGGTATGGCTACACCTTC. It yields the protein CASSKSGTGYGYTF.

The chain carries TRBV4-3 and TRBJ2-1; D is perhaps TRBD2 (6 bases). CDR3 length: 18 residues. Germline loops: CDR1 LGHNA, CDR2 YSLEER. The germline V and J ends were trimmed by 0 bases and 10 bases, with 25 bases remaining between them. CDR3 sequence reads: CASSQDLAGTHHYSEQFF. The CDR3 nucleotides read TGCGCCAGCAGCCAAGACCTAGCCGGGACTCACCACTACAGCGAGCAGTTCTTC.

This clone has a handful of counts. This chain joins TRBV20-1 and TRBJ2-1; D is ambiguous. The ends were cut back, 3 bases at V and 9 bases at J, with 9 bases in the middle. CDR3 size: 11 residues. CDR1 is DFQATT and CDR2 is SNEGSKA in the germline V gene (reference sequence). CDR3 nucleotides: TGCAGTGCTAGGAGCCAGGCTGAGCAGTTCTTC. Translating gives CSARSQAEQFF.

The chain carries TRBV3-1 (or the pseudogene TRBV3-2) and TRBJ1-1; D call uncertain. The CDR3 runs 14 residues. Germline CDR1 is LGHDT and CDR2 is YNNKEL (reference sequence). With 0 bases removed from V and 4 bases from J, the gap between germline ends came to 9 bases. The CDR3 reads CASSQDAGGTEAFF. The CDR3 nucleotides are TGTGCCAGCAGCCAAGACGCGGGTGGCACTGAAGCTTTCTTT.

The chain has TRBV2 and TRBJ1-6, with D perhaps TRBD1 (5 bases). Germline V gene data show CDR1 as SNHLY and CDR2 as FYNNEI. CDR3 size: 13 residues. V gave up 10 bases and J gave up 9 bases, with 16 bases separating them. CDR3 sequence: CATFAAGGSPLHF. The CDR3 DNA reads as TGTGCCACGTTCGCGGCGGGGGGTTCACCCCTCCACTTT. Drawing the rest from reference TRBV2 and TRBJ1-6, the complete variable domain is EPEVTQTPSHQVTQMGQEVILRCVPISNHLYFYWYRQILGQKVEFLVSFYNNEISEKSEIFDDQFSVERPDGSNFTLKIRSTKLEDSAMYFCATFAAGGSPLHFGNGTRLTVT.

The rearrangement uses TRBV29-1 and TRBJ2-5; D possibly corresponds to TRBD1 (6 bases). Germline assignment: CDR1 SQVTM and CDR2 ANQGSEA. Trimming shortened V by 6 bases and J by 5 bases, and 13 bases separated the two germline ends. The CDR3 spans 12 residues. This CDR3 is CSVGGPSETQYF. Written as DNA, the CDR3 is TGCAGCGTAGGGGGTCCCTCGGAGACCCAGTACTTC.

This chain links TRBV27 with TRBJ2-7; 7 bases align to TRBD1. The germline gives CDR1 MNHEY, CDR2 SMNVEV (reference sequence). V gave up 7 bases and J gave up 0 bases; unmatched junction bases: 6. The CDR3 contains 14 residues. The CDR3 nucleotides are TGTGCCAGCAAATTGGGACAGAGCTCCTACGAGCAGTACTTC. Translated, it gives CASKLGQSSYEQYF.

This clone was seen only once. This chain joins TRBV6-6 and TRBJ2-1, with TRBD1 matching over 10 bases. The junction had 4 bases not matched to a gene; V was cut back by 2 bases and J by 9 bases. The CDR3 consists of 14 residues. Germline V gene sequence: CDR1 MNHNY, CDR2 SVGAGI (reference sequence). CDR3 in amino acids: CASSYETGGVEQFF. Here the CDR3 DNA reads TGTGCCAGCAGTTACGAGACAGGGGGCGTTGAGCAGTTCTTC.

V is TRBV4-1 and J is TRBJ1-3; TRBD1 is a possible D gene (6 bases). The CDR3 consists of 19 residues. The germline V and J ends were trimmed by 1 base and 0 bases, with 19 bases remaining between them. The germline gives CDR1 MGHRA, CDR2 YSYEKL. DNA for the CDR3: TGCGCCAGCAGCCAAGCAAAGGGCCACAGGGAAATCTCTGGAAACACCATATATTTT. This gives the protein CASSQAKGHREISGNTIYF.

V is TRBV7-2 and J is TRBJ1-1; no clear D gene. Trimming shortened V by 1 base and J by 3 bases, and 9 bases separated the two germline ends. The CDR3 is 14 amino acids. The germline V gene has CDR1 SGHTA and CDR2 FQGNSA. The CDR3 DNA is TGTGCCAGCAGCTTAGATCGGGGTGACACTGAAGCTTTCTTT. Translating it yields CASSLDRGDTEAFF.

This chain connects TRBV28 to TRBJ1-3; 7 bases line up with TRBD1. Germline-derived CDR1 and CDR2 are MDHEN and SYDVKM. V shed 1 base, J shed 5 bases, and the junction held 2 bases outside the gene matches. This CDR3 is built from 14 residues. In DNA, the CDR3 is TGTGCCAGCAGTTTATCAGGGGGGAGAAACACCATATATTTT. Protein sequence: CASSLSGGRNTIYF.

This rearrangement joins TRBV24-1 to TRBJ2-3, with 14 nucleotides matching TRBD2. V was pared by 0 bases and J by 1 base, with 2 bases of the junction left unmatched. This CDR3 contains 18 residues. Germline V gene sequence: CDR1 KGHDR, CDR2 SFDVKD. The chain's CDR3 is CATSDLGGLAGGTDTQYF. The DNA for the CDR3 is TGTGCCACCAGTGATTTGGGGGGACTAGCGGGGGGCACAGATACGCAGTATTTT.

This sequence joins TRBV4-1 and TRBJ1-1, with a weak D call TRBD1 (6 bases). V was clipped by 4 bases and J by 7 bases, with 19 bases between them. The CDR3 is made up of 15 amino acids. Germline CDR1 reads MGHRA; CDR2 reads YSYEKL. CDR3 region: CASSLPGDGGGEAFF. The CDR3 DNA is TGCGCCAGCAGCCTTCCAGGGGATGGGGGCGGTGAAGCTTTCTTT.

This clone was counted only a few times. The chain recombines TRBV2 with TRBJ1-4, with D tentatively TRBD1 (6 bases). The germline CDR1 and CDR2 sequences are SNHLY and FYNNEI. This CDR3 has 14 residues. V was clipped by 4 bases and J by 4 bases, with 10 bases between them. CDR3 DNA sequence: TGTGCCAGCAGTGTAGGACAGCTTAATGAAAAACTGTTTTTT. Its protein is CASSVGQLNEKLFF. Looking up the rest from reference TRBV2 and TRBJ1-4 gives the full variable domain: EPEVTQTPSHQVTQMGQEVILRCVPISNHLYFYWYRQILGQKVEFLVSFYNNEISEKSEIFDDQFSVERPDGSNFTLKIRSTKLEDSAMYFCASSVGQLNEKLFFGSGTQLSVL.

This chain's CDR3 is CASSQEGGRMNTEAFF. CDR3 nucleotides: TGCGCCAGCAGCCAAGAGGGGGGACGGATGAACACTGAAGCTTTCTTT. This chain links TRBV4-3 with TRBJ1-1; D is perhaps TRBD1 (5 bases). CDR1 is LGHNA, CDR2 YSLEER, per germline. The CDR3 has 16 amino acids. V was clipped by 0 bases and J by 0 bases, with 11 bases between them.

This chain connects TRBV7-2 to TRBJ2-5; D is unresolved. The CDR3 covers 11 residues. The germline V and J ends were trimmed by 4 bases and 2 bases, with 2 bases remaining between them. Per germline, CDR1 SGHTA and CDR2 FQGNSA. The CDR3 protein is CASSSQETQYF. In nucleotides, the CDR3 is TGTGCCAGCAGCTCACAAGAGACCCAGTACTTC.

The CDR3 here is CASSLQGYGYTF. CDR3 DNA sequence: TGTGCCAGCAGCTTACAGGGCTATGGCTACACCTTC. The chain couples TRBV5-6 to TRBJ1-2, with D tentatively TRBD1 (6 bases). Germline V CDR1 and CDR2: SGHDT, YYEEEE. V lost 2 bases and J 4 bases, leaving 6 bases between the germline ends. This CDR3 has 12 residues. The full variable domain, rest sourced from reference TRBV5-6 and TRBJ1-2, is DAGVTQSPTHLIKTRGQQVTLRCSPKSGHDTVSWYQQALGQGPQFIFQYYEEEERQRGNFPDRFSGHQFPNYSSELNVNALLLGDSALYLCASSLQGYGYTFGSGTRLTVV.

The chain has TRBV2 and TRBJ1-1; weak D call: TRBD1 (5 bases). Germline V gene sequence: CDR1 SNHLY, CDR2 FYNNEI. The CDR3 totals 12 residues. V lost 7 bases, J lost 4 bases, and 10 bases lay in between. CDR3 loop: CASNTGGTEAFF. The CDR3, as DNA: TGTGCCAGCAACACGGGGGGCACTGAAGCTTTCTTT.

This clone was found once. The chain joins TRBV5-1 to TRBJ2-2; 10 positions agree with TRBD1. The germline V gene has CDR1 SGHRS and CDR2 YFSETQ. The CDR3 contains 16 residues. The V and J ends lost 4 bases and 1 base, in that order; junction bases with no gene match: 4. CDR3 sequence: CASSPTGGRNTGELFF. CDR3 sequence (DNA): TGCGCCAGCAGCCCGACAGGGGGCAGGAACACCGGGGAGCTGTTTTTT.

The J gene is TRBJ1-5, the V gene TRBV2, with D possibly TRBD1 on 6 matching bases. Per germline, CDR1 SNHLY and CDR2 FYNNEI. V gave up 1 base and J gave up 2 bases, with 18 bases separating them. This CDR3 has 18 residues. The CDR3 loop reads CASSEGATGGVGNQPQHF. CDR3 nucleotide sequence: TGTGCCAGCAGTGAAGGGGCGACTGGGGGCGTTGGCAATCAGCCCCAGCATTTT.

This sequence joins TRBV5-6 and TRBJ1-2, with 9 bases identical to TRBD1. The CDR3 length is 15 residues. The germline CDR1 and CDR2 sequences are SGHDT and YYEEEE. V gave up 4 bases and J gave up 6 bases; unmatched junction bases: 10. The CDR3 DNA reads as TGTGCCAGCAGCACCTTGGGACAGGGTAAGGATGGCTACACCTTC. Its translation is CASSTLGQGKDGYTF.

This clone occurred once. This rearrangement joins TRBV23-1 to TRBJ1-1; the D gene is possibly TRBD1 (6 bases). TRBV23-1 is classed as an ORF, of uncertain function. V shed 4 bases and J shed 0 bases, with 12 bases lying between them. The CDR3 consists of 15 residues. The CDR3: CASSLRQALNTEAFF. Here the CDR3 DNA reads TGCGCCAGCAGTCTAAGACAGGCCTTGAACACTGAAGCTTTCTTT.

V and J are TRBV19 and TRBJ2-3, with 7 positions matching TRBD2. This CDR3 has 16 residues. Trimming took 3 bases from V and 8 from J; bases not matched to a gene: 14. Germline V gives CDR1 LNHDA, CDR2 SQIVND (reference sequence). The DNA for the CDR3 is TGTGCCAGTAGTATTAAGGGATCCTTCCGCGGGGGTACGCAGTATTTT. It translates to CASSIKGSFRGGTQYF.

The V and J genes are TRBV7-9 and TRBJ2-1, with 15 bases fitting TRBD2. V was pared by 8 bases and J by 7 bases, with 9 bases of the junction left unmatched. This CDR3 contains 16 residues. From germline, CDR1 is SEHNR and CDR2 FQNEAQ (reference sequence). The CDR3 nucleotides read TGTGCCAGCGGACTAGCGGGGGGGCCGAAGAAAAATGAGCAGTTCTTC. Residues: CASGLAGGPKKNEQFF.

The J gene is TRBJ2-2, the V gene TRBV11-2, with a possible D match to TRBD1 (5 bases). Trimming removed 5 bases from V and 6 bases from J, with 13 bases in between. The CDR3 has 14 amino acids. Germline-derived CDR1 and CDR2 are SGHAT and FQNNGV. The CDR3 reads CASSPTVFPGELFF. The CDR3, as DNA: TGTGCCAGCAGCCCGACAGTGTTCCCCGGGGAGCTGTTTTTT.

The table lists this clone with a few counts. The sample contains more than one DNA sequence encoding this CDR3. The genes are TRBV5-1 and TRBJ2-7, with 9 bases fitting TRBD2. J gave up 3 bases and V 1 base, and 2 bases lay outside the gene matches. The germline CDR1 and CDR2 sequences are SGHRS and YFSETQ. This CDR3 has 14 amino acids. The CDR3 DNA sequence: TGCGCCAGCAGCTTGAGTAGCGGGAGCTACGAGCAGTACTTC. This encodes CASSLSSGSYEQYF.